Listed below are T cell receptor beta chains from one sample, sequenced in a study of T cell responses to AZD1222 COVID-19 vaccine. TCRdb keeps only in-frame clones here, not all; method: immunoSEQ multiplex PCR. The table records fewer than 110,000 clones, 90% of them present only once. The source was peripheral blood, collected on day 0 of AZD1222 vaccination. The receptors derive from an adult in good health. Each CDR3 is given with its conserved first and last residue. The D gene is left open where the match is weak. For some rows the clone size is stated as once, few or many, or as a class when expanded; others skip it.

CASSFLEDEQFF TGTGCCAGCAGCTTTCTGGAAGATGAGCAGTTCTTC TRBJ2-1 TRBV11-2 NA once
CASTHRRNTEAFF TGTGCCAGTACCCACCGAAGGAACACTGAAGCTTTCTTT TRBJ1-1 TRBV19 NA NA
CATRTQSTGELFF TGTGCCACCCGGACACAGAGCACCGGGGAGCTGTTTTTT TRBJ2-2 TRBV6-5 NA NA
CASSAGTGGPGYTF TGTGCCAGCTCGGCCGGGACAGGGGGCCCTGGCTACACCTTC TRBJ1-2 TRBV18 TRBD1 NA
CASSYLQGTYTF TGTGCCAGCAGCTATTTACAGGGTACCTACACCTTC TRBJ1-2 TRBV7-2 NA NA
CACATRARTDTQYF TGTGCCTGTGCGACGCGGGCCCGCACAGATACGCAGTATTTT TRBJ2-3 TRBV19 NA NA
CASSLATGQGAGEQYF TGCGCCAGCAGCTTGGCCACGGGACAGGGGGCCGGAGAGCAGTACTTC TRBJ2-7 TRBV5-1 TRBD1 NA
CASNRVNTEAFF TGTGCCAGCAACAGGGTGAACACTGAAGCTTTCTTT TRBJ1-1 TRBV12-3/TRBV12-4 NA NA
CASSLVNTEAFF TGTGCCAGCAGCTTGGTCAACACTGAAGCTTTCTTT TRBJ1-1 TRBV5-5 NA NA
CASSPLVGNTIYF TGTGCCAGCAGCCCGTTAGTGGGAAACACCATATATTTT TRBJ1-3 TRBV7-6 NA NA
CSVRQGPNTEAFF TGCAGCGTTAGACAGGGGCCGAACACTGAAGCTTTCTTT TRBJ1-1 TRBV29-1 TRBD1 NA
CASSPGGGSWPQHF TGTGCCAGCAGTCCCGGGGGCGGTTCCTGGCCCCAGCATTTT TRBJ1-5 TRBV6-5 NA once
CASSPILTRSEAFF TGTGCCAGCAGTCCCATACTCACGAGGTCAGAGGCTTTCTTT TRBJ1-1 TRBV28 NA few
CASSLGVTQEKLFF TGTGCCAGTAGTTTAGGGGTTACGCAGGAAAAACTGTTTTTT TRBJ1-4 TRBV19 NA NA
CASSQRGRGQQPQHF TGTGCCAGCAGCCAAAGGGGGCGCGGGCAGCAGCCCCAGCATTTT TRBJ1-5 TRBV3-1/TRBV3-2 TRBD1 once
CASKYQETQYF TGCGCCAGCAAATACCAAGAGACCCAGTACTTC TRBJ2-5 TRBV5-1 NA NA
CASSPPFGRDTSAGEQYF TGTGCCAGCTCACCACCGTTCGGCAGGGACACAAGCGCCGGCGAGCAGTACTTC TRBJ2-7 TRBV18 NA NA
CASSLVRGIGLEAFF TGTGCCAGCAGCTTAGTAAGGGGTATAGGGCTTGAAGCTTTCTTT TRBJ1-1 TRBV11-2 NA NA
CASSLGTGGPGNTIYF TGTGCCAGCAGCTTGGGGACAGGGGGCCCTGGAAACACCATATATTTT TRBJ1-3 TRBV11-2 TRBD1 few
CASSYATGNTEAFF TGTGCCAGCAGTTATGCCACGGGGAACACTGAAGCTTTCTTT TRBJ1-1 TRBV6-6 NA NA
CASSELTYEQYF TGTGCCAGCAGTGAATTAACCTACGAGCAGTACTTC TRBJ2-7 TRBV2 NA NA
CASSQDIQGDGGYTF TGCGCCAGCAGCCAAGATATCCAGGGTGACGGTGGCTACACCTTC TRBJ1-2 TRBV4-1 NA few
CASSLLYGYTF TGTGCCAGCAGCCTACTCTATGGCTACACCTTC TRBJ1-2 TRBV9 NA NA
CASSLQGEKQYF TGTGCCAGCAGTTTACAGGGGGAGAAGCAGTACTTC TRBJ2-7 TRBV28 TRBD1 few
CASSERQGYEQYF TGTGCCAGCAGTGAGAGACAGGGCTACGAGCAGTACTTC TRBJ2-7 TRBV25-1 TRBD1 NA
CAWSPPGQGNQPQHF TGTGCCTGGAGTCCCCCGGGACAGGGGAATCAGCCCCAGCATTTT TRBJ1-5 TRBV30 TRBD1 once
CASSLGWRTEAFF TGTGCCAGCAGCTTGGGATGGAGGACTGAAGCTTTCTTT TRBJ1-1 TRBV11-3 NA NA
CASRDRGITEAFF TGTGCCAGTAGGGACAGGGGTATAACTGAAGCTTTCTTT TRBJ1-1 TRBV19 TRBD1 few
CASSVGSQGGYTF TGTGCCAGTAGTGTGGGGTCTCAAGGGGGCTACACCTTC TRBJ1-2 TRBV19 NA NA
CASTAVGEKNIQYF TGCGCCAGCACCGCCGTGGGGGAGAAAAACATTCAGTACTTC TRBJ2-4 TRBV4-1 NA NA
CASSTRQGIRNEQFF TGTGCCAGCAGCACTAGACAGGGAATACGCAATGAGCAGTTCTTC TRBJ2-1 TRBV7-9 TRBD1 NA
CASSPRGTSYEQYF TGTGCCAGCAGCCCCCGCGGGACTAGCTACGAGCAGTACTTC TRBJ2-7 TRBV5-4 TRBD2 NA
CATSVNGGSYNEQFF TGTGCCACCAGTGTGAATGGGGGCTCCTACAATGAGCAGTTCTTC TRBJ2-1 TRBV24-1 NA NA
CASSPISPRGGQEETQYF TGTGCCAGCAGTCCTATCTCCCCGAGAGGGGGCCAGGAAGAGACCCAGTACTTC TRBJ2-5 TRBV28 TRBD1 NA
CASGRGQGNSPLHF TGTGCCAGCGGACGGGGACAGGGAAATTCACCCCTCCACTTT TRBJ1-6 TRBV6-5 TRBD1 NA
CASSLGSGRVWGGAYNEQFF TGTGCCAGCAGCTTGGGATCCGGCAGGGTATGGGGGGGTGCCTACAATGAGCAGTTCTTC TRBJ2-1 TRBV5-4 TRBD2 NA
CASSRGFTEAFF TGTGCCAGCAGTCGAGGGTTCACTGAAGCTTTCTTT TRBJ1-1 TRBV28 NA few
CASSLTGQPQHF TGTGCCAGCAGCCTCACAGGGCAGCCCCAGCATTTT TRBJ1-5 TRBV7-9 NA NA
CASSDRAYNEQFF TGTGCCAGCAGCGACAGAGCCTACAATGAGCAGTTCTTC TRBJ2-1 TRBV6-5 NA NA
CATGASDLGGYTF TGTGCCACCGGGGCTAGCGACCTTGGCGGCTACACCTTC TRBJ1-2 TRBV6-5 NA NA
CASSPPWGNTEAFF TGTGCCAGCAGCCCTCCCTGGGGTAACACTGAAGCTTTCTTT TRBJ1-1 TRBV7-2 NA NA
CASTSSGGVETQYF TGTGCCAGCACCTCTAGCGGGGGTGTGGAGACCCAGTACTTC TRBJ2-5 TRBV7-9 TRBD2 NA
CASSRDRGNQPQHF TGTGCCAGCAGCCGGGACAGGGGGAATCAGCCCCAGCATTTT TRBJ1-5 TRBV5-4 TRBD1 NA
CASSFSAGRVYF TGTGCCAGCAGCTTCTCAGCGGGACGGGTGTACTTC TRBJ2-5 TRBV7-9 TRBD2 NA
CATDDRVRAQPQHF TGTGCCACCGACGACAGGGTCCGGGCTCAGCCCCAGCATTTT TRBJ1-5 TRBV27 TRBD1 NA
CASSQVQGLGEKLFF TGTGCCAGCAGCCAAGTACAGGGTTTGGGTGAAAAACTGTTTTTT TRBJ1-4 TRBV4-2 NA NA